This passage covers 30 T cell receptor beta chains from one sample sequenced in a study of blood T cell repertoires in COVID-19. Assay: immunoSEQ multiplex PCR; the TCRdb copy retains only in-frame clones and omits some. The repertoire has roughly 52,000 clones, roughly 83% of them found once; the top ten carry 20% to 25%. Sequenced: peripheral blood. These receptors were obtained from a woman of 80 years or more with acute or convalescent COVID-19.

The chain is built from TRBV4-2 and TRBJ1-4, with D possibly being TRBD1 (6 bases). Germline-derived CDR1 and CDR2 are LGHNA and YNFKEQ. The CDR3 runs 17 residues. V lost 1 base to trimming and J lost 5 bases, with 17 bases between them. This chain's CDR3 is CASSQASATGANEKLFF. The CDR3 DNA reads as TGTGCCAGCAGCCAAGCGTCAGCGACAGGCGCCAATGAAAAACTGTTTTTT.

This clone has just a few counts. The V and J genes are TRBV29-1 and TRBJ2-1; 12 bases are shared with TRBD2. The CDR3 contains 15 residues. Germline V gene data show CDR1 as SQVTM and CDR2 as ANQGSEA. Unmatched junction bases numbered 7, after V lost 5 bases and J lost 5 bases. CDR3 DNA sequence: TGCAGCGTTTTTTCGACTAGCGGGAGTCACAATGAGCAGTTCTTC. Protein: CSVFSTSGSHNEQFF.

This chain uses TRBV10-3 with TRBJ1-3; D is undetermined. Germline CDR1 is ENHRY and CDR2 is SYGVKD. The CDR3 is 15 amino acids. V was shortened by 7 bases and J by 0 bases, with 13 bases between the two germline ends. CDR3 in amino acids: CAITRAAGSGNTIYF. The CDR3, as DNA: TGTGCCATCACTCGGGCTGCGGGCTCTGGAAACACCATATATTTT.

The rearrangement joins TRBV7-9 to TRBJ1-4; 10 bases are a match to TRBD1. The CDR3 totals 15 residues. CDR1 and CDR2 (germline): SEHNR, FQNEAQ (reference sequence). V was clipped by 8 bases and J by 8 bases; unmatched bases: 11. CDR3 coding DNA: TGTGCCAGCGGAGTCCCTGACAGGGGGCGGGAAAAACTGTTTTTT. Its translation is CASGVPDRGREKLFF. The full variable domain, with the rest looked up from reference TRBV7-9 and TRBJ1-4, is DTGVSQNPRHKITKRGQNVTFRCDPISEHNRLYWYRQTLGQGPEFLTYFQNEAQLEKSRLLSDRFSAERPKGSFSTLEIQRTEQGDSAMYLCASGVPDRGREKLFFGSGTQLSVL.

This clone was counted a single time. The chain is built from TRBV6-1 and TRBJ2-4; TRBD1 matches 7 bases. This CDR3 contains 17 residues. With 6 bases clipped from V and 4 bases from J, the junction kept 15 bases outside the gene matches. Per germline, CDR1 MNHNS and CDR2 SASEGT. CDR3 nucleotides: TGTGCCAGCAGCGAAAGGGCCTGGGGACAGCCAAAAAACATTCAGTACTTC. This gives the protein CASSERAWGQPKNIQYF.

Written as DNA, the CDR3 is TGTGCCAGCAGCCCGCGGACAGGGACCTACGAGCAGTACTTC. It specifies CASSPRTGTYEQYF. J is TRBJ2-7 and V is TRBV13; 8 bases agree with TRBD1. Germline values: CDR1 PRHDT, CDR2 FYEKMQ (reference sequence). J lost 2 bases, V lost 5 bases, and 5 bases had no gene match. The CDR3 has 14 residues. Drawing the rest from reference TRBV13 and TRBJ2-7, the complete variable domain is AAGVIQSPRHLIKEKRETATLKCYPIPRHDTVYWYQQGPGQDPQFLISFYEKMQSDKGSIPDRFSAQQFSDYHSELNMSSLELGDSALYFCASSPRTGTYEQYFGPGTRLTVT.

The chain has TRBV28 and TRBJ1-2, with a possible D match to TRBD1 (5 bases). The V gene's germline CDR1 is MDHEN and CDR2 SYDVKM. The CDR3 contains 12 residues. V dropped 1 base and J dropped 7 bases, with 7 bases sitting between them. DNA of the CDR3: TGTGCCAGCAGTTTATCTCAGGGTGGCTACACCTTC. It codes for CASSLSQGGYTF.

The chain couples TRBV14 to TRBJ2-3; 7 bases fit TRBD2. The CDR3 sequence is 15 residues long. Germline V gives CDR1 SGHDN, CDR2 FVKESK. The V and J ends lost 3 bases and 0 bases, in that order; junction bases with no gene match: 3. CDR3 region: CASSQGAGSTDTQYF. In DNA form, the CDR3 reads TGTGCCAGCAGCCAGGGAGCGGGGAGCACAGATACGCAGTATTTT.

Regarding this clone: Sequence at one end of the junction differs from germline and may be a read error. The CDR3 DNA is TGCGCCAGCAGCTTGGGGGCAACAACTAGTGAAAAACTGTTTTTT. It translates to CASSLGATTSEKLFF. The chain combines TRBV5-1 with TRBJ1-4; D ambiguous. This CDR3 has 15 amino acids. Germline CDR1 is SGHRS and CDR2 is YFSETQ. Complete variable domain (other parts from reference TRBV5-1 and TRBJ1-4): KAGVTQTPRYLIKTRGQQVTLSCSPISGHRSVSWYQQTPGQGLQFLFEYFSETQRNKGNFPGRFSGRQFSNSRSEMNVSTLELGDSALYLCASSLGATTSEKLFFGSGTQLSVL.

The CDR3 is CASRLQGEGYTF. CDR3 DNA: TGTGCAAGTCGCCTACAGGGGGAAGGCTACACCTTC. This chain uses TRBV12-2 with TRBJ1-2; the table names TRBD1, a call not compared with the DNA. TRBV12-2 is noted as a pseudogene. CDR3 length: 12 residues.

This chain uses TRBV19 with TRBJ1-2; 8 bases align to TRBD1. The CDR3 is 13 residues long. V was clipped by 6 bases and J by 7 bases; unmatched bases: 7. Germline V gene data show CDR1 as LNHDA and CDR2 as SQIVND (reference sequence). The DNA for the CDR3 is TGTGCCAGTAGGACAGGGGTTTCGTTTGGCTACACCTTC. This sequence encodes CASRTGVSFGYTF.

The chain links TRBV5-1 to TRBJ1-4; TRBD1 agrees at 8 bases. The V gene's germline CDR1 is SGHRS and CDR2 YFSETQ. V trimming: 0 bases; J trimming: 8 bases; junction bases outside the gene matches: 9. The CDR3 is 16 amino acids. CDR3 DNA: TGCGCCAGCAGCTTGGAAACAGGGGGGAGATCAGAAAAACTGTTTTTT. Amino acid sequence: CASSLETGGRSEKLFF. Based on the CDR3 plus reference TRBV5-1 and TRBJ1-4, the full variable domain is KAGVTQTPRYLIKTRGQQVTLSCSPISGHRSVSWYQQTPGQGLQFLFEYFSETQRNKGNFPGRFSGRQFSNSRSEMNVSTLELGDSALYLCASSLETGGRSEKLFFGSGTQLSVL.

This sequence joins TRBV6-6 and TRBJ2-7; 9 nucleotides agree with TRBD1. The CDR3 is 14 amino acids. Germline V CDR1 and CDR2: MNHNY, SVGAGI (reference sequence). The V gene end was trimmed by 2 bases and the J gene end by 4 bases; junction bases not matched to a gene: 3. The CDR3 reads CASSYDDRGYEQYF. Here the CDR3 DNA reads TGTGCCAGCAGTTACGACGACAGGGGGTACGAGCAGTACTTC.

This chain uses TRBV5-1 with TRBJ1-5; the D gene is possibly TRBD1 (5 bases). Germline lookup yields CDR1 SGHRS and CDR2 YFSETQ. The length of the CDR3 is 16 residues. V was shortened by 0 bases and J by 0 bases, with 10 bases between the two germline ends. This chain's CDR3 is CASSLAEGYSNQPQHF. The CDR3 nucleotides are TGCGCCAGCAGCTTGGCGGAGGGGTATAGCAATCAGCCCCAGCATTTT.

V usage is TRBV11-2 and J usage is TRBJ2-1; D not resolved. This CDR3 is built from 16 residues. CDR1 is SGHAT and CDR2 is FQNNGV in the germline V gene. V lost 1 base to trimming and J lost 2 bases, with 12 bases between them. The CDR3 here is CASSLVFADTYNEQFF. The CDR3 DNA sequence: TGTGCCAGCAGCTTAGTATTTGCGGATACCTACAATGAGCAGTTCTTC.

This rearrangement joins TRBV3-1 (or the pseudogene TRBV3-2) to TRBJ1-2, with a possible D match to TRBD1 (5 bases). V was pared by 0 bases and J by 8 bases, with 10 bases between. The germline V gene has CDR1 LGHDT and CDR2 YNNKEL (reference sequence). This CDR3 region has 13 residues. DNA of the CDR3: TGTGCCAGCAGCCAAGATAGTTGGGGCGGCTACACCTTC. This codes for CASSQDSWGGYTF.

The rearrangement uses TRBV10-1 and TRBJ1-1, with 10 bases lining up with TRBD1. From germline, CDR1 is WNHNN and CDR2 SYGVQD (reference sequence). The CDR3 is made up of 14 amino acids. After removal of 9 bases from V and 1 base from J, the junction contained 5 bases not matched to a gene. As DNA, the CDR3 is TGCGCCAGGGGACAGGGGCCTGGGAACACTGAAGCTTTCTTT. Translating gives CARGQGPGNTEAFF.

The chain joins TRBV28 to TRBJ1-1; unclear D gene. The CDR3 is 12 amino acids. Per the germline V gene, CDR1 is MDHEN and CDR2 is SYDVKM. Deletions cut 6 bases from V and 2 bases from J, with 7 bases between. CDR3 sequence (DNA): TGTGCCAGCAGATTCTTCAACACTGAAGCTTTCTTT. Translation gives CASRFFNTEAFF.

As DNA, the CDR3 is TGTGCCAGCAGTGGGGACAGGACTGACACCGGGGAGCTGTTTTTT. Residues: CASSGDRTDTGELFF. The genes are TRBV25-1 and TRBJ2-2; 8 bases map to TRBD1. The CDR3 consists of 15 residues. Germline V lookup: CDR1 MGHDK, CDR2 SYGVNS. The J segment lost 3 bases and the V segment lost 4 bases, leaving 4 bases of the junction unmatched.

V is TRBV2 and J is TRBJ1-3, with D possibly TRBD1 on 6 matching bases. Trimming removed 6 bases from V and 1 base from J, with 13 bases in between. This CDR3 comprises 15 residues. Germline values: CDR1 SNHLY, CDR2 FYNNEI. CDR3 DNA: TGTGCCAGCAGGATTTATACAGGGTCTGGAAACACCATATATTTT. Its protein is CASRIYTGSGNTIYF.

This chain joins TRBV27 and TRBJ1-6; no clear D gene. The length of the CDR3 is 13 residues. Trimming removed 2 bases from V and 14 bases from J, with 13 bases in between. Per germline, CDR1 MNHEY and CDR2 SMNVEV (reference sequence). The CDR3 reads CASSLSPGLSLHF. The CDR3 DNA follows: TGTGCCAGCAGTTTAAGTCCGGGGTTATCCCTCCACTTT.

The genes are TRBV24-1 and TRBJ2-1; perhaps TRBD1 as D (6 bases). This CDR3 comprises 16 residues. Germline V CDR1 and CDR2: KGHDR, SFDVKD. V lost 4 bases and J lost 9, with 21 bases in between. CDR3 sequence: CATSDPGTNSGSEQFF. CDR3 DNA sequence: TGTGCCACCAGTGACCCCGGGACAAACTCGGGGAGTGAGCAGTTCTTC.

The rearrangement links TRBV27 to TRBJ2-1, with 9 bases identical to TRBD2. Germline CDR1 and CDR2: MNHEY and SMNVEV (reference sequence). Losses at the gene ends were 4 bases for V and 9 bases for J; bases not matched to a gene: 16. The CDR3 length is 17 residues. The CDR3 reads CASSSPTGTSPRGEQFF. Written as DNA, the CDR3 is TGTGCCAGCAGTTCTCCAACCGGGACTAGCCCAAGGGGTGAGCAGTTCTTC.

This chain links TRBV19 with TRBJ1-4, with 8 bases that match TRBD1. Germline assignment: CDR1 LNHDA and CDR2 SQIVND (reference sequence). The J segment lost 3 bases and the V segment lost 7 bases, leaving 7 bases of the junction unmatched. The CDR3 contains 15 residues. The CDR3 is CASTPGTGSNEKLFF. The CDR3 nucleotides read TGTGCCAGTACACCCGGGACAGGCTCTAATGAAAAACTGTTTTTT.

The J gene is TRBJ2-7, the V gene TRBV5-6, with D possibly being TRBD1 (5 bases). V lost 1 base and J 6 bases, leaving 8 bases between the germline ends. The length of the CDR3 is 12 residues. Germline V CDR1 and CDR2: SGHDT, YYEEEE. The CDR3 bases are TGTGCCAGCAGCTTGCAGGGTCCCGAGCAGTACTTC. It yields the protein CASSLQGPEQYF.

The CDR3 DNA reads as TGTGCCAGCAGCCCTACCGGGACTAGCGTCGTCTACGAGCAGTACTTC. Its translation is CASSPTGTSVVYEQYF. V usage is TRBV11-3 and J usage is TRBJ2-7, with 10 bases lining up with TRBD2. There are 16 residues in the CDR3. V shed 5 bases and J 3 bases; nucleotides not matched to a gene: 10. The germline V gene has CDR1 SGHNT and CDR2 YENEEA.

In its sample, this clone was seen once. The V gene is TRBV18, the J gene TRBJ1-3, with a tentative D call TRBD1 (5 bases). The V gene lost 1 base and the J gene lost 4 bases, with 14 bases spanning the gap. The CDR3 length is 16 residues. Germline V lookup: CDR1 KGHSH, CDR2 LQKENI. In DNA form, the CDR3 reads TGTGCCAGCTCACCACGTAGAGACAGAACCGGAAACACCATATATTTT. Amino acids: CASSPRRDRTGNTIYF.

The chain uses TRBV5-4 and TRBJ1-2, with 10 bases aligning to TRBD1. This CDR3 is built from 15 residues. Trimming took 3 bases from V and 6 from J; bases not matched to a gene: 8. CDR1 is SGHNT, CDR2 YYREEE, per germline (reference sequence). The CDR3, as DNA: TGTGCCAGCAGCTCTAAGACAGGGGGCGTGGATGGCTACACCTTC. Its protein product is CASSSKTGGVDGYTF.

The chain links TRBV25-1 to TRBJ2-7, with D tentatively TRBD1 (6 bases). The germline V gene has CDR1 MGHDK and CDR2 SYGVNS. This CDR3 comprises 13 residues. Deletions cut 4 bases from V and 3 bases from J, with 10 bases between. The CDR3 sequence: CASSALQGYEQYV. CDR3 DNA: TGTGCCAGCAGTGCGTTACAGGGCTACGAGCAGTACGTC.

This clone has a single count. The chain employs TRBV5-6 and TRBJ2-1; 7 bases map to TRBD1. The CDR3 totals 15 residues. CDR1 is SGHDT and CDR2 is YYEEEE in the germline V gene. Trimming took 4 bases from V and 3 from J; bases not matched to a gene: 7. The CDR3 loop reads CASSLRTGVYNEQFF. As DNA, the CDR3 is TGTGCCAGCAGCCTAAGGACAGGAGTCTACAATGAGCAGTTCTTC.